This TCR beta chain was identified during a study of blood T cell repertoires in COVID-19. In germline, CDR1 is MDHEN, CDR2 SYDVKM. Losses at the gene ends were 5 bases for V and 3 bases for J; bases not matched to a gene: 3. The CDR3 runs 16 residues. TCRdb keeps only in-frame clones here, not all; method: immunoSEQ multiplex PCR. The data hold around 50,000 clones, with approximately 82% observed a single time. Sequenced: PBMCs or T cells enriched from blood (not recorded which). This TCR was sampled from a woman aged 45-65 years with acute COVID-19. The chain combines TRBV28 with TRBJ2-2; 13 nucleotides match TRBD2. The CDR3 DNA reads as TGTGCCAGCAGTAGGACTAGCGGGGGTTACACCGGGGAGCTGTTTTTT. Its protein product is CASSRTSGGYTGELFF. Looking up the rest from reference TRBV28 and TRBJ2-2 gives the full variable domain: DVKVTQSSRYLVKRTGEKVFLECVQDMDHENMFWYRQDPGLGLRLIYFSYDVKMKEKGDIPEGYSVSREKKERFSLILESASTNQTSMYLCASSRTSGGYTGELFFGEGSRLTVL.